The 3 T cell receptor beta chains given below trace back to one sample, sequenced in a study of blood T cell repertoires in COVID-19 (dated by TCRdb to about 2020). Library preparation employed the immunoSEQ multiplex PCR assay. In TCRdb, the immuneACCESS table is reduced to in-frame sequences with V and J assigned. These tables do not hold every clone; where another copy was compared, an unresolved V gene accounts for under half, and the others remain unexplained. The sample records under 85,000 clones, almost 85% of which are singletons. The biggest ten clones account for 21% of the sample. Sequencing was performed on peripheral blood. The receptors derive from a human donor in a cohort sampled during active COVID-19.

V is TRBV5-4 and J is TRBJ2-3; 10 nucleotides line up with TRBD2. The ends lost 0 bases at V and 0 bases at J; junction bases unmatched: 1. Germline CDR1 and CDR2: SGHNT and YYREEE (reference sequence). This CDR3 has 16 residues. In nucleotides, the CDR3 is TGTGCCAGCAGCTTGGAACTAGCGGGGAGCACAGATACGCAGTATTTT. This encodes CASSLELAGSTDTQYF.

The chain links TRBV12-3 or TRBV12-4 to TRBJ2-5, with a weak D call TRBD1 (6 bases). This CDR3 is 13 amino acids long. With 6 bases removed from V and 5 bases from J, the gap between germline ends came to 13 bases. The CDR3 DNA sequence: TGTGCCAGCAGAAAAGGGGGATCGGAGACCCAGTACTTC. It is translated as CASRKGGSETQYF.

This clone was observed once. This rearrangement joins TRBV7-9 to TRBJ2-1, with unresolved D. Trimming stripped 7 bases from V and 6 bases from J, with 19 bases between. There are 15 residues in the CDR3. CDR1 is SEHNR, CDR2 FQNEAQ, per germline (reference sequence). In nucleotides, the CDR3 is TGTGCCAGCATCCTTCCGGGTCCCCGTGGCAATGAGCAGTTCTTC. It codes for CASILPGPRGNEQFF.